This is a list of T cell receptor beta chains from one sample in a study of T cells in localized non-small cell lung cancer. Sequenced by immunoSEQ multiplex PCR; TCRdb stores in-frame clones only, minus some. The data contain about 52,000 clones, around 86% of them seen just once; the ten biggest clones take up approximately 16%. The sample in question was PBMCs, obtained before any cancer treatment. These receptors came from a female donor with stage II lung adenocarcinoma. Both conserved end residues are part of each CDR3. A D gene is named only where the DNA matches it firmly. Not all rows give a size; the values are once, few, many and, for expanded clones, a class.

.,.,TRBV16,TRBJ2-7,TGTGCCAGCAGCCACTGGGGACGGAGCTCCTACGAGCAGTACTTC,CASSHWGRSSYEQYF
.,.,TRBV10-3,TRBJ1-1,TGTGCCATCAGTGAATCAAGCAGCCCGAACACTGAAGCTTTCTTT,CAISESSSPNTEAFF
.,.,TRBV5-1,TRBJ1-2,TGCGCCAGCAGGGAGGGACCTGGGGGCTATGGCTACACCTTC,CASREGPGGYGYTF
.,.,TRBV5-6,TRBJ1-2,TGTGCCAGCAGCTCGTGGCTCGGCTACACCTTC,CASSSWLGYTF
.,.,TRBV5-4,TRBJ1-5,TGTGCCAGCAGATATAATCAGCCCCAGCATTTT,CASRYNQPQHF
.,.,TRBV18,TRBJ1-1,TGTGCCAGCTCACCACCGTCCGGGGCTGAAGCTTTCTTT,CASSPPSGAEAFF
.,.,TRBV19,TRBJ1-5,TGTGCCAGTAGTCCGACAGGACCCAATCAGCCCCAGCATTTT,CASSPTGPNQPQHF
.,.,TRBV2,TRBJ1-4,TGTGCCAGCAAGGGGAGTGAAAAACTGTTTTTT,CASKGSEKLFF
.,.,TRBV7-8,TRBJ2-3,TGTGCCAGCAGCTTAGAGGCGGCCGATACGCAGTATTTT,CASSLEAADTQYF
.,.,TRBV4-1,TRBJ1-2,TGCGCCAGCAGCCACCAGGGTAAGGACTATGGCTACACCTTC,CASSHQGKDYGYTF
TRBD2,.,TRBV19,TRBJ2-1,TGTGCCAGTAGTATGGGTCAGGCTAGCGGGGGGAATGAGCAGTTCTTC,CASSMGQASGGNEQFF
.,.,TRBV5-6,TRBJ1-1,TGTGCCAGCAGCTTGGCCGCAGGGTGGGGAACTGAAGCTTTCTTT,CASSLAAGWGTEAFF
TRBD2,.,TRBV19,TRBJ2-2,TGTGCCAGTAGGACTAGCGGAAACACCGGGGAGCTGTTTTTT,CASRTSGNTGELFF
.,.,TRBV2,TRBJ2-3,TGTGCCAGCAGGGATACGGACGGTTATATCACAGATACGCAGTATTTT,CASRDTDGYITDTQYF
.,few,TRBV11-2,TRBJ1-2,TGTGCCAGCAGCTCGACGGATGGCTACACCTTC,CASSSTDGYTF
.,.,TRBV27,TRBJ1-1,TGTGCCAGCAGTTCTCCTAGGCCAGGATACACTGAAGCTTTCTTT,CASSSPRPGYTEAFF
.,.,TRBV6-5,TRBJ1-2,TGTGCCAGCAAAAGAGTCCAAGCTAACTATGGCTACACCTTC,CASKRVQANYGYTF
.,few,TRBV5-4,TRBJ1-6,TGTGCCAGCAGCTTGACCCTGGACCCGACCACTTCACCCCTCCACTTT,CASSLTLDPTTSPLHF
.,.,TRBV15,TRBJ1-3,TGTGCCACCGGTAGTGGAGGGACTGGAAACACCATATATTTT,CATGSGGTGNTIYF
.,.,TRBV4-1,TRBJ1-5,TGCGCCAGCGGCGGGGGGAGCAATCAGCCCCAGCATTTT,CASGGGSNQPQHF
.,.,TRBV10-1,TRBJ1-1,TGCGCCAGCAGTGAGGGGACCCGGGTGAACACTGAAGCTTTCTTT,CASSEGTRVNTEAFF
TRBD1,.,TRBV5-1,TRBJ2-1,TGCGCCAGCAGCTTGGGACAGGGCGAGAATTACAATGAGCAGTTCTTC,CASSLGQGENYNEQFF
.,.,TRBV7-6,TRBJ2-7,TGTGCCAGCAGCTTAGGCCAGGCCCCCTACGAGCAGTACTTC,CASSLGQAPYEQYF
.,.,TRBV19,TRBJ1-1,TGTGCCAGTAGTCAAAGGGCCGAGAACACTGAAGCTTTCTTT,CASSQRAENTEAFF
.,once,TRBV30,TRBJ1-6,TGTGCCTGGAGTGTCCCCGGATCAGGGACGAATTCACCCCTCCACTTT,CAWSVPGSGTNSPLHF